Included here is one T cell receptor (beta chain) sequence, with context. This entry belongs to a study of technical replicates of blood from a few donors. Profiled with immunoSEQ multiplex PCR; TCRdb holds only in-frame clones, not every one. The data contain about 73,000 clones, approximately 93% of them singletons. The CDR3 sequence is 14 residues long. V dropped 6 bases and J dropped 2 bases, with 14 bases sitting between them. The V gene's germline CDR1 is SGHRS and CDR2 YFSETQ. The chain couples TRBV5-1 to TRBJ2-5; perhaps TRBD2 as D (6 bases). Material for sequencing was T cells isolated from PBMCs. The clonotype was recovered from a human donor in good health. The CDR3 DNA sequence: TGCGCCAGCAACTCGGGGCTAGCGCAAGAGACCCAGTACTTC. As protein: CASNSGLAQETQYF.